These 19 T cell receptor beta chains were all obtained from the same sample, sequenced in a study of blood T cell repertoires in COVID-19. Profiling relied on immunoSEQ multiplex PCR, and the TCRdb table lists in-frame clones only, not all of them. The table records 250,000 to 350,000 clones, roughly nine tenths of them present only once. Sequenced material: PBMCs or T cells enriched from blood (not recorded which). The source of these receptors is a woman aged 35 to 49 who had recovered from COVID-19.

Written as DNA, the CDR3 is TGTGCCAGCGGGGGACACTCCACCGGGGAGCTGTTTTTT. Translated, it gives CASGGHSTGELFF. The chain recombines TRBV7-9 with TRBJ2-2; a possible D gene is TRBD1 (6 bases). Per germline, CDR1 SEHNR and CDR2 FQNEAQ (reference sequence). V was pared by 8 bases and J by 4 bases, with 11 bases between. The CDR3 consists of 13 residues.

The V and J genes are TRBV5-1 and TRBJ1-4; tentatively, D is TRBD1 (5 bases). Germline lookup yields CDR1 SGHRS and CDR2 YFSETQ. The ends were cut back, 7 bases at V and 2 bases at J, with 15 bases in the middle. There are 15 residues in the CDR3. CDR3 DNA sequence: TGCGCCAGCGGGGCAGGGTCCGCCACTAATGAAAAACTGTTTTTT. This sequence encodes CASGAGSATNEKLFF.

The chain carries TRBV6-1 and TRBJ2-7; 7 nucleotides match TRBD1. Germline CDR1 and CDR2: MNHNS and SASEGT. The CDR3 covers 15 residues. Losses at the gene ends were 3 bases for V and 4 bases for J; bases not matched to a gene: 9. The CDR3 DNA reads TGTGCCAGCAGTGACGACAGGGTGGCCCCGTACGAGCAGTACTTC. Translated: CASSDDRVAPYEQYF.

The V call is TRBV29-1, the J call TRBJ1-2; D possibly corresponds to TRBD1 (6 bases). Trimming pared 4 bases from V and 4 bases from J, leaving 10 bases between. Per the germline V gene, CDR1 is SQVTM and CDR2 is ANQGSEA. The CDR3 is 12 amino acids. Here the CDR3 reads CSVVGGSYGYTF. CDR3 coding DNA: TGCAGCGTTGTTGGGGGCAGCTATGGCTACACCTTC.

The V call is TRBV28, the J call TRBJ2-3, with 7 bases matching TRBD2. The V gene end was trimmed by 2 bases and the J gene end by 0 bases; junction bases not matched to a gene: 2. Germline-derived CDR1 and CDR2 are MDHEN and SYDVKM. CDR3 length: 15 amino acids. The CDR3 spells CASSLELASTDTQYF. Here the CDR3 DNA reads TGTGCCAGCAGTTTAGAACTAGCGAGCACAGATACGCAGTATTTT.

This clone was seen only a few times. CDR3 amino acids: CASSISPGGLASTDTQYF. CDR3 DNA sequence: TGTGCCAGTAGTATTTCCCCAGGGGGACTAGCTAGCACAGATACGCAGTATTTT. V gene TRBV19 combines with J gene TRBJ2-3; TRBD2 agrees at 9 bases. From germline, CDR1 is LNHDA and CDR2 SQIVND (reference sequence). CDR3 length equals 18 residues. J lost 0 bases, V lost 3 bases, and 10 bases had no gene match. The variable domain in full, with the rest retrieved from reference TRBV19 and TRBJ2-3, is DGGITQSPKYLFRKEGQNVTLSCEQNLNHDAMYWYRQDPGQGLRLIYYSQIVNDFQKGDIAEGYSVSREKKESFPLTVTSAQKNPTAFYLCASSISPGGLASTDTQYFGPGTRLTVL.

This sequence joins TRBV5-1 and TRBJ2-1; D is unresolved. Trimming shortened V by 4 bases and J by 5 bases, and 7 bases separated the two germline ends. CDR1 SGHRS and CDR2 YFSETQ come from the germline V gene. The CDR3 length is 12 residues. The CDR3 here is CASSPLDNEQFF. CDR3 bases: TGCGCCAGCAGCCCCCTCGACAATGAGCAGTTCTTC.

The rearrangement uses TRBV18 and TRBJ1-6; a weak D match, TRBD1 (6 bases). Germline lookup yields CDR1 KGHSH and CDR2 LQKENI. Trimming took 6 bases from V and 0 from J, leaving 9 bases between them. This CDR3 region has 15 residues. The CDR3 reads CASSLRGSYNSPLHF. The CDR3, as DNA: TGTGCCAGCTCCCTCAGGGGCTCCTATAATTCACCCCTCCACTTT.

The CDR3 region has the DNA TGTGCCAGCAGCCGGTGGCAGGGCACTGAAGCTTTCTTT. This gives the protein CASSRWQGTEAFF. The rearrangement links TRBV28 to TRBJ1-1, with D possibly being TRBD1 (5 bases). Germline CDR1 and CDR2: MDHEN and SYDVKM. Trimming pared 6 bases from V and 4 bases from J, leaving 12 bases between. The length of the CDR3 is 13 residues.

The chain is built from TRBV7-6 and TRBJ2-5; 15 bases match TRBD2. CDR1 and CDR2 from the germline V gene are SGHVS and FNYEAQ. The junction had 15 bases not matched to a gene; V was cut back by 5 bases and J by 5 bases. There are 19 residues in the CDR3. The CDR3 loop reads CASSTEFGLAGGSGETQYF. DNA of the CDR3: TGTGCCAGCAGCACCGAGTTTGGACTAGCGGGAGGGTCAGGGGAGACCCAGTACTTC.

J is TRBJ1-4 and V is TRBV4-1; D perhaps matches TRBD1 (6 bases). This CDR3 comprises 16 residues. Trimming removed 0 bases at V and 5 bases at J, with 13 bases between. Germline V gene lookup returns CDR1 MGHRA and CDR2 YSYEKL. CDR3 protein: CASSQDPTGTNEKLFF. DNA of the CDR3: TGCGCCAGCAGCCAAGATCCGACAGGCACCAATGAAAAACTGTTTTTT.

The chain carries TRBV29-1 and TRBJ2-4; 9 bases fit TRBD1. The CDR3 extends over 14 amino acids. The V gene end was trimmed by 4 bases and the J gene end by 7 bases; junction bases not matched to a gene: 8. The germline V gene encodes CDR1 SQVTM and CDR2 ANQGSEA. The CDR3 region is CSVGGTGPSNIQYF. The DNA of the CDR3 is TGCAGCGTTGGCGGGACAGGGCCTAGCAACATTCAGTACTTC.

CDR3 sequence reads: CASSPRTSRYTGELFF. CDR3 sequence (DNA): TGTGCCAGCAGTCCCCGGACTAGCAGATACACCGGGGAGCTGTTTTTT. V usage is TRBV6-2 or TRBV6-3 and J usage is TRBJ2-2; 8 bases fit TRBD2. The V gene's germline CDR1 is MNHEY and CDR2 SVGEGT. Trimming cost V 5 bases and J 3 bases; bases outside gene matches: 8. The length of the CDR3 is 16 residues.

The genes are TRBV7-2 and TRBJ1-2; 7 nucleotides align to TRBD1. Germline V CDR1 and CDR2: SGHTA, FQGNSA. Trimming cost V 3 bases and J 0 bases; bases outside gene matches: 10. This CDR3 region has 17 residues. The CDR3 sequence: CASSFQGGTRSNYGYTF. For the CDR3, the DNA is TGTGCCAGCAGCTTCCAGGGGGGAACGCGCTCTAACTATGGCTACACCTTC.

CDR3 sequence reads: CASSGDFTDTQYF. DNA for the CDR3: TGTGCCAGCAGCGGGGACTTCACAGATACGCAGTATTTT. The chain links TRBV5-4 to TRBJ2-3; D may be TRBD2 (6 bases). Germline V CDR1 and CDR2: SGHNT, YYREEE (reference sequence). This CDR3 contains 13 residues. The V gene lost 4 bases and the J gene lost 2 bases, with 8 bases spanning the gap. Complete variable domain (other parts from reference TRBV5-4 and TRBJ2-3): ETGVTQSPTHLIKTRGQQVTLRCSSQSGHNTVSWYQQALGQGPQFIFQYYREEENGRGNFPPRFSGLQFPNYSSELNVNALELDDSALYLCASSGDFTDTQYFGPGTRLTVL.

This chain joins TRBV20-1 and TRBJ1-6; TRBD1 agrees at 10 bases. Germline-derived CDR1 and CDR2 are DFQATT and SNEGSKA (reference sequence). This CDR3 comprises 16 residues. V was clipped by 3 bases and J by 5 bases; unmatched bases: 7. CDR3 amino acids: CSASDRGRMDNSPLHF. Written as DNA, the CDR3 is TGCAGTGCTAGTGACAGGGGGCGGATGGATAATTCACCCCTCCACTTT.

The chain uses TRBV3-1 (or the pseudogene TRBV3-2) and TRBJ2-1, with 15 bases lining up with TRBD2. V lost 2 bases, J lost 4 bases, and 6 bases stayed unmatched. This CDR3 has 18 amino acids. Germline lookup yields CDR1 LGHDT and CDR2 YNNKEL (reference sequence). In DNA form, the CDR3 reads TGTGCCAGCAGCCAATCCGAGGGACTAGCGGGGGGTTACAATGAGCAGTTCTTC. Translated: CASSQSEGLAGGYNEQFF.

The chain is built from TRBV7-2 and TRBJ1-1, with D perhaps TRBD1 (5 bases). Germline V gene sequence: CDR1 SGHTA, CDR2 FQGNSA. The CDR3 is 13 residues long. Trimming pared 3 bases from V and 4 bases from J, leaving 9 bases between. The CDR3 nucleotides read TGTGCCAGCAGCTTCGGGGGAAGCACTGAAGCTTTCTTT. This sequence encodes CASSFGGSTEAFF.

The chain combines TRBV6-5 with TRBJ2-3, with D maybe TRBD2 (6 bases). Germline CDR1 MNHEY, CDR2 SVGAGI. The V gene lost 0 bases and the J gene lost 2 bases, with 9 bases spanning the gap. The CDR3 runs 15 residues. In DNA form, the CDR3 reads TGTGCCAGCAGTTACTCTGCGGGAACCACAGATACGCAGTATTTT. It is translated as CASSYSAGTTDTQYF.